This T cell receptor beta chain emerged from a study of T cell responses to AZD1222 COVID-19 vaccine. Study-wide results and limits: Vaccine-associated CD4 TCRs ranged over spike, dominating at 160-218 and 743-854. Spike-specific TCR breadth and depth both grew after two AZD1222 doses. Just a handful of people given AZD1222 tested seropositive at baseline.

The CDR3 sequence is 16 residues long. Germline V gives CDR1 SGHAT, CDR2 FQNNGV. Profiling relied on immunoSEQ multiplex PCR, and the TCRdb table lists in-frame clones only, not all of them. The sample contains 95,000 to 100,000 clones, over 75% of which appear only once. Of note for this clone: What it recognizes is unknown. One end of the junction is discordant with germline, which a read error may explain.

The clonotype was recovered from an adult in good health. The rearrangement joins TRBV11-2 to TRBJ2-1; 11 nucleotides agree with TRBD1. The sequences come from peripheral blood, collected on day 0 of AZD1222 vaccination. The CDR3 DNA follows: TGTGCCAGCACCTTAGGGGGCGGGACAGGGGGTCATGAGCAGTTCTTC. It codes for CASTLGGGTGGHEQFF.